Below are 22 T cell receptor beta chains sequenced from a single sample in a study of T cell repertoires in cytomegalovirus infection. A single record per CDR3 protein comes from TCRdb applying MiXCR to the reads. The repertoire holds a few hundred thousand distinct CDR3 sequences, with approximately 40% as singletons. These receptors have no known antigen. The sequenced sample was cultured PBMCs, obtained from culture after CMV antigen stimulation. The receptors derive from a human donor in good health (CMV status not recorded). Some clones in this sample may be carry-over from other donors' samples.

The rearrangement joins TRBV7-2 to TRBJ2-5; TRBD2 agrees at 8 bases. This CDR3 is 15 amino acids long. J gave up 7 bases and V 4 bases, and 11 bases lay outside the gene matches. CDR1 SGHTA and CDR2 FQGNSA come from the germline V gene. The CDR3: CASSYIPGLEGTQYF. DNA for the CDR3: TGTGCCAGCAGCTACATTCCGGGACTAGAGGGGACCCAGTACTTC.

The V call is TRBV6-2 or TRBV6-3, the J call TRBJ1-6; no reliable D call. Germline values: CDR1 MNHEY, CDR2 SVGEGT. Trimming removed 0 bases from V and 14 bases from J, with 11 bases in between. This CDR3 contains 13 residues. CDR3 in DNA: TGTGCCAGCAGTTACTCGGTCTGGATTGCCCTCCACTTT. It is translated as CASSYSVWIALHF.

The CDR3 protein is CASRYTGTSPYTDTQYF. DNA of the CDR3: TGCGCCAGCAGGTACACCGGGACTAGTCCCTACACAGATACGCAGTATTTT. The V gene is TRBV5-1, the J gene TRBJ2-3; TRBD2 aligns across 8 bases. Germline V gene sequence: CDR1 SGHRS, CDR2 YFSETQ. J was trimmed by 2 bases and V by 5 bases; bases with no gene match: 13. The CDR3 loop spans 17 amino acids.

In its sample, this clonotype was seen a few times. The chain combines TRBV19 with TRBJ2-6, with unresolved D. CDR3 length: 13 amino acids. Germline CDR1 and CDR2: LNHDA and SQIVND (reference sequence). Trimming cost V 10 bases and J 2 bases, with 9 bases left between them. The CDR3 bases are TGTGCCACCCGTTCAACTGGGGCCAACGTCCTGACTTTC. Its protein product is CATRSTGANVLTF.

The CDR3 nucleotides are TGCAGTGCTGGCGACCCGAGCTCCTACAATGAGCAGTTCTTC. Its translation: CSAGDPSSYNEQFF. The V gene is TRBV20-1, the J gene TRBJ2-1; D is ambiguous. Trimming stripped 5 bases from V and 0 bases from J, with 11 bases between. CDR1 is DFQATT, CDR2 SNEGSKA, per germline (reference sequence). This CDR3 spans 14 amino acids.

The chain joins TRBV28 to TRBJ2-3; either TRBD1 or TRBD2 may fit D (5 bases each). This CDR3 spans 15 amino acids. The V end was cut by 4 bases, the J end by 6 bases, with 17 bases between. Germline CDR1 and CDR2: MDHEN and SYDVKM. CDR3 in DNA: TGTGCCAGCAGTTCCCGGGCTAGAGGGGTGGATACGCAGTATTTT. Translating it yields CASSSRARGVDTQYF.

The chain is built from TRBV6-8 and TRBJ2-3; D gene ambiguous. Deletions cut 2 bases from V and 4 bases from J, with 10 bases between. The CDR3 runs 14 residues. In germline, CDR1 is MNHGY, CDR2 SAAAGT. The CDR3 spells CASSYLGAADTQYF. Here the CDR3 DNA reads TGTGCCAGCAGTTACCTCGGCGCAGCAGATACGCAGTATTTT.

The chain carries TRBV12-3 or TRBV12-4 and TRBJ1-2, with TRBD1 identical over 8 bases. The CDR3 spans 14 residues. With V trimmed by 6 bases and J by 4 bases, 7 bases remained unmatched. CDR3 sequence: CASSPDTGGYGYTF. The DNA for the CDR3 is TGTGCCAGCAGCCCAGACACAGGGGGCTATGGCTACACCTTC.

This sequence joins TRBV5-4 and TRBJ2-3; 13 nucleotides match TRBD2. There are 21 residues in the CDR3. The trim removed 3 bases at V and 1 base at J, leaving 17 bases unmatched. In germline, CDR1 is SGHNT, CDR2 YYREEE (reference sequence). The CDR3 loop reads CASSSYDLLAGGPIGTDTQYF. The CDR3 nucleotides are TGTGCCAGCAGCTCCTATGATCTACTAGCGGGAGGGCCGATTGGCACAGATACGCAGTATTTT.

Note on this clonotype: A junction end diverges from the germline sequence, so it may reflect a read error. The chain links TRBV7-8 to TRBJ1-5; TRBD1 matches 7 bases. The CDR3 sequence is 15 residues long. The V gene's germline CDR1 is SGHVS and CDR2 FQNEAQ. The CDR3: CASSLEDRENLPQHF. CDR3 sequence (DNA): TGTGCCAGCAGCTTGGAAGACAGGGAGAATCTGCCCCAGCATTTT.

The rearrangement joins TRBV7-2 to TRBJ1-6; TRBD1 is a possible D gene (6 bases). The ends were cut back, 1 base at V and 7 bases at J, with 11 bases in the middle. The CDR3 has 15 amino acids. Per the germline V gene, CDR1 is SGHTA and CDR2 is FQGNSA. CDR3 sequence (DNA): TGTGCCAGCAGCTTAGGGGACACAGCGAATTCACCCCTCCACTTT. It is translated as CASSLGDTANSPLHF. Full variable domain (rest looked up from reference TRBV7-2 and TRBJ1-6): GAGVSQSPSNKVTEKGKDVELRCDPISGHTALYWYRQSLGQGLEFLIYFQGNSAPDKSGLPSDRFSAERTGGSVSTLTIQRTQQEDSAVYLCASSLGDTANSPLHFGNGTRLTVT.

The V and J genes are TRBV20-1 and TRBJ1-1, with a tentative D call TRBD1 (5 bases). V was cut by 3 bases and J by 1 base, with 12 bases left in between. The CDR3 loop spans 14 amino acids. From germline, CDR1 is DFQATT and CDR2 SNEGSKA (reference sequence). The CDR3 DNA is TGCAGTGCTAGTCCCGGGACGGAGAACACTGAAGCTTTCTTT. Translation gives CSASPGTENTEAFF.

This clonotype has only a few counts. V usage is TRBV7-2 and J usage is TRBJ1-2, with 7 bases identical to TRBD1. J was trimmed by 6 bases and V by 3 bases; bases with no gene match: 10. Looked up from germline, CDR1 is SGHTA and CDR2 is FQGNSA. The CDR3 extends over 15 amino acids. CDR3 coding DNA: TGTGCCAGCAGCTTCCCGACAGGGATGGGTAATGGCTACACCTTC. This gives the protein CASSFPTGMGNGYTF.

V and J are TRBV7-8 and TRBJ2-2, with TRBD2 identical over 12 bases. J lost 7 bases, V lost 8 bases, and 11 bases had no gene match. CDR3 length equals 16 residues. CDR1 is SGHVS and CDR2 is FQNEAQ in the germline V gene. CDR3 sequence reads: CASDILAGGHGGELFF. CDR3 nucleotide sequence: TGTGCCAGCGACATCCTAGCGGGAGGGCATGGCGGGGAGCTGTTTTTT.

The J gene is TRBJ1-4, the V gene TRBV7-2; the match to TRBD1 covers 7 bases. The CDR3 runs to 15 residues. Germline V gene lookup returns CDR1 SGHTA and CDR2 FQGNSA. J lost 3 bases, V lost 5 bases, and 6 bases had no gene match. The CDR3 sequence is CASSASGTANEKLFF. The CDR3 DNA reads as TGTGCCAGCAGCGCCTCCGGGACAGCTAATGAAAAACTGTTTTTT.

The chain employs TRBV2 and TRBJ2-4; 7 bases map to TRBD2. CDR3 length: 16 residues. V was pared by 8 bases and J by 7 bases, with 17 bases of the junction left unmatched. The germline V gene encodes CDR1 SNHLY and CDR2 FYNNEI. CDR3 region: CASAPLSGGSGNIQYF. DNA for the CDR3: TGTGCCAGCGCGCCCCTTTCCGGCGGGAGCGGGAACATTCAGTACTTC.

The chain recombines TRBV4-1 with TRBJ1-2, with TRBD1 matching over 7 bases. The germline V gene has CDR1 MGHRA and CDR2 YSYEKL. Trimming cost V 2 bases and J 2 bases; bases outside gene matches: 5. CDR3 length equals 15 residues. CDR3 nucleotide sequence: TGCGCCAGCAGCCAAAGATCGGGACAGAACTATGGCTACACCTTC. This encodes CASSQRSGQNYGYTF.

The rearrangement joins TRBV7-9 to TRBJ1-5; D is uncertain. CDR3 size: 14 residues. Trimming stripped 8 bases from V and 0 bases from J, with 11 bases between. Germline V gene lookup returns CDR1 SEHNR and CDR2 FQNEAQ (reference sequence). The DNA of the CDR3 is TGTGCCAGCGGCACGGGCTATAGCAATCAGCCCCAGCATTTT. Translating it yields CASGTGYSNQPQHF.

This rearrangement joins TRBV20-1 to TRBJ2-3; TRBD2 might be the D (8 bases). CDR3 size: 14 residues. Germline V gene lookup returns CDR1 DFQATT and CDR2 SNEGSKA (reference sequence). V was clipped by 6 bases and J by 0 bases, with 13 bases between them. In DNA, the CDR3 is TGCAGTGCCAGGGGGACTAGAAGCACAGATACGCAGTATTTT. Protein: CSARGTRSTDTQYF.

The chain carries TRBV6-1 and TRBJ2-3; 9 nucleotides match TRBD2. The junction had 9 bases not matched to a gene; V was cut back by 2 bases and J by 0 bases. This CDR3 contains 18 residues. Germline CDR1 reads MNHNS; CDR2 reads SASEGT. CDR3 nucleotides: TGTGCCAGCAGTGAAATAGGACTTAGCGGGGGAAGCACAGATACGCAGTATTTT. This encodes CASSEIGLSGGSTDTQYF.

The CDR3 sequence: CAKTPGTHENEAFF. The CDR3 bases are TGTGCCAAAACTCCCGGGACTCACGAAAATGAAGCTTTCTTT. This chain uses TRBV19 with TRBJ1-1; weak D call: TRBD1 (5 bases). With 10 bases removed from V and 7 bases from J, the gap between germline ends came to 22 bases. Germline V gene lookup returns CDR1 LNHDA and CDR2 SQIVND (reference sequence). This CDR3 contains 14 residues. Full variable domain (outside the CDR3, taken from reference TRBV19 and TRBJ1-1): DGGITQSPKYLFRKEGQNVTLSCEQNLNHDAMYWYRQDPGQGLRLIYYSQIVNDFQKGDIAEGYSVSREKKESFPLTVTSAQKNPTAFYLCAKTPGTHENEAFFGQGTRLTVV.

The V gene is TRBV2, the J gene TRBJ1-3; D perhaps matches TRBD1 (5 bases). The germline V and J ends were trimmed by 8 bases and 4 bases, with 12 bases remaining between them. This CDR3 comprises 13 residues. Per the germline V gene, CDR1 is SNHLY and CDR2 is FYNNEI. In nucleotides, the CDR3 is TGTGCCAGCCGGCGGGGCCCAGGAAACACCATATATTTT. Translated: CASRRGPGNTIYF.